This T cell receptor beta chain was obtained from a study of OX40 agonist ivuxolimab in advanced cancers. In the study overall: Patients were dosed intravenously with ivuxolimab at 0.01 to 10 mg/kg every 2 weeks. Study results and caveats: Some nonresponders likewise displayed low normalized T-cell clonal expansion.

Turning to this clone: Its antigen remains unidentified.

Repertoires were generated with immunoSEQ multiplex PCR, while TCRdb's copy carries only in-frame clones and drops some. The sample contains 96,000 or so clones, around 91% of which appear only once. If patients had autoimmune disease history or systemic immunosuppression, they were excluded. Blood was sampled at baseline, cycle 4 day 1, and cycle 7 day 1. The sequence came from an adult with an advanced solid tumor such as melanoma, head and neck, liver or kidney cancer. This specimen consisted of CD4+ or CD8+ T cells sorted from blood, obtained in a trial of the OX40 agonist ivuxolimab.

The CDR3: CASLRQGVAGELFF. The CDR3 DNA reads TGTGCCAGCCTCCGACAGGGGGTAGCCGGGGAGCTGTTTTTT. This chain links TRBV7-2 with TRBJ2-2; 9 nucleotides match TRBD1. CDR1 and CDR2 from the germline V gene are SGHTA and FQGNSA. The V and J ends lost 8 bases and 6 bases, in that order; junction bases with no gene match: 7. CDR3 size: 14 residues.